This T cell receptor (beta chain) derives from a study of blood T cell repertoires in COVID-19. About the research overall: The United States, Italy and Spain were the sources of the acute and convalescent COVID-19 samples. The cDNA or gDNA used as material had been derived from T cells, B-cell-depleted T cells, or PBMCs.

CDR1 is LGHDT, CDR2 YNNKEL, per germline (reference sequence). CDR3 size: 16 residues. The V end lost 1 base, the J end lost 4 bases, and 14 bases lay between the germline ends. Per the authors' pipeline: Nucleated cell number was recorded as an estimate derived from reference gene primer amplification. Sequenced by immunoSEQ multiplex PCR; TCRdb stores in-frame clones only, minus some. V and J calls and clone size are given by that table; D and trimming were obtained from the DNA. The table records over 150,000 clones, around 82% of them present only once. The source material was peripheral blood. The TCR originated in a woman aged 80 or over with active or convalescent COVID-19. The J gene is TRBJ1-5, the V gene TRBV3-1 (or the pseudogene TRBV3-2); D gene ambiguous. As DNA, the CDR3 is TGTGCCAGCAGCCAAGGTTGGCAGACACGTAATCAGCCCCAGCATTTT. Translated: CASSQGWQTRNQPQHF.